The present T cell receptor beta chain was sequenced within a study of PD-L1 blockade in urothelial cancer. Concerning this clone: Its matching antigen is unknown.

The table came from immunoSEQ multiplex PCR; TCRdb's copy has only in-frame clones and leaves some out. The sample shows 50,000 to 65,000 clones, over 70% of them seen only once. Points from the study as a whole: Blood TCR clonality below the median before treatment was a predictor of better survival.

Trimming removed 0 bases at V and 3 bases at J, with 18 bases between. The CDR3 has 17 amino acids. In germline, CDR1 is GTSNPN, CDR2 SVGIG (reference sequence). V usage is TRBV30 and J usage is TRBJ1-3, with D tentatively TRBD1 (6 bases). This specimen consisted of PBMCs, obtained around atezolizumab (anti-PD-L1) treatment. This TCR derives from a man aged 35 to 55 with urothelial cancer. CDR3 region: CAWSVQGQGWGGNTIYF. The CDR3 region has the DNA TGTGCCTGGAGTGTACAGGGTCAAGGGTGGGGTGGAAACACCATATATTTT.